This entry describes one T cell receptor beta chain. Its antigen is not known. This specimen belongs to a study of immune evolution from preneoplasia to lung adenocarcinoma. General study points: From normal lung to invasive adenocarcinoma, top clone frequencies appeared to decrease.

V lost 0 bases to trimming and J lost 4 bases, with 13 bases between them. Per germline, CDR1 MNHEY and CDR2 SMNVEV (reference sequence). The CDR3 length is 16 residues. Method: immunoSEQ multiplex PCR; TCRdb's copy keeps in-frame clones and lacks some. The data hold about 21,000 clones, with 75% observed a single time. The V and J genes are TRBV27 and TRBJ1-5, with D unresolved. The sample comprised FFPE invasive lung adenocarcinoma tissue. The sequence was obtained from a person aged 55 to 70 with lung adenocarcinoma. CDR3 DNA: TGTGCCAGCAGTTTATCGTGGGGATTCCAAAATCAGCCCCAGCATTTT. Translating gives CASSLSWGFQNQPQHF.